This entry concerns a single TCR beta chain. This sample is part of a study of control samples from healthy donors and cancer patients. CDR1 and CDR2 (germline): LNHNV, YYDKDF (reference sequence). CDR3 length equals 15 residues. Losses at the gene ends were 1 base for V and 5 bases for J; bases not matched to a gene: 3. Sequenced by immunoSEQ multiplex PCR; TCRdb stores in-frame clones only, minus some. Seen here are 70,000 to 85,000 clones, around 83% observed once, and the top ten hold around 10%. Sequencing used PBMCs. The source of this sequence is a man in his 60s with head and neck cancer. The chain is built from TRBV15 and TRBJ2-1, with TRBD1 identical over 9 bases. The CDR3 reads CATSRAGTGNNEQFF. The CDR3 DNA reads TGTGCCACCAGCAGAGCCGGGACAGGGAACAATGAGCAGTTCTTC.